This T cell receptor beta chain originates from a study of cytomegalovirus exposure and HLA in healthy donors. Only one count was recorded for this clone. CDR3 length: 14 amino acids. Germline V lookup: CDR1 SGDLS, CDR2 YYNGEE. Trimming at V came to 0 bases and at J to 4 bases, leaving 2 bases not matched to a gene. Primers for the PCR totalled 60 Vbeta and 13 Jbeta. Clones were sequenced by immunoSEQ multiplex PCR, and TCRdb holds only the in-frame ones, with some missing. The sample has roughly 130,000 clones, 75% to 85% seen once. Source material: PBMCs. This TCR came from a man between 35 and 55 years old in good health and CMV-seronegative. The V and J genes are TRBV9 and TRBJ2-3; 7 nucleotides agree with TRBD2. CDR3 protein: CASSVARGADTQYF. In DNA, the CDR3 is TGTGCCAGCAGCGTAGCTCGGGGGGCAGATACGCAGTATTTT.